This T cell receptor beta chain was retrieved from a study of CD8+ T cells in alopecia areata. On the study more broadly: The drug, oral tofacitinib, was given to treated patients at 5 to 10 mg twice daily.

Details on this clone: Its target is not known.

Findings and caveats of the study: The study found tofacitinib significantly decreased scalp clonality and expanded CD8+ clones among the top 100.

The treatment was: oral pan-JAK inhibitor, 5-10 mg twice daily. cDNA serving as the sequencing template came from extracted, reverse transcribed RNA. The repertoire was sequenced with immunoSEQ multiplex PCR; TCRdb's copy has only in-frame clones and lacks some. The sample shows 270,000 or so clones, 58% of them seen only once. CDR1 SGHTA and CDR2 FQGNSA come from the germline V gene. V shed 8 bases and J shed 2 bases, with 16 bases lying between them. The CDR3 is made up of 14 amino acids. The material was CD4+ T cells sorted from blood, obtained at week 24, from a patient treated with tofacitinib. V usage is TRBV7-2 and J usage is TRBJ2-7; tentative D call: TRBD1 (5 bases). This sequence originates from a human donor with alopecia areata. The CDR3 here is CASGPGITTYEQYF. The CDR3 DNA sequence: TGTGCCAGCGGCCCAGGGATTACGACCTACGAGCAGTACTTC.